The clone carrying this TCR beta chain was observed once. The V gene's germline CDR1 is MNHNS and CDR2 SASEGT. The CDR3 extends over 14 amino acids. Trimming pared 7 bases from V and 3 bases from J, leaving 13 bases between. PCR was performed using 60 Vbeta and 13 Jbeta primers. The table came from immunoSEQ multiplex PCR; TCRdb's copy has only in-frame clones and leaves some out. The top ten clones hold over 1.5% of a sample with 150,000 to 200,000 clones, roughly 84% of them seen once. The data originate from a study of cytomegalovirus exposure and HLA in healthy donors. This TCR came from a woman under 30 in good health and CMV-seronegative. Sequencing was done on a sample of PBMCs. The J gene is TRBJ1-5, the V gene TRBV6-1, with D perhaps matching TRBD1 (5 bases). DNA of the CDR3: TGTGCCAGCACCGCGGAAGGGGCCAATCAGCCCCAGCATTTT. Translating gives CASTAEGANQPQHF.